These T cell receptor beta chains were read from a single sample in a study of cytotoxic CD8 clonotypes in ibrutinib-treated CLL. Repertoires were generated with immunoSEQ multiplex PCR, while TCRdb's copy carries only in-frame clones and drops some. Seen here are some 150,000 clones, 77% observed once, and the top ten hold around 30%. The source was PBMCs, collected after 12 months of ibrutinib treatment. The receptors originated from a human donor with chronic lymphocytic leukemia. Both conserved end residues are part of each CDR3. Each record gives: J gene, clone size, V gene, D gene, CDR3 protein, CDR3 DNA. D genes are given only for firm matches. Expanded clones get a size class; other rows say once, few or many, or leave the size out.

J gene: TRBJ1-2; clone size: NA; V gene: TRBV10-3; D gene: TRBD1; CDR3 protein: CAISAGQRPIGYGYTF; CDR3 DNA: TGTGCCATCAGTGCGGGACAGAGGCCTATCGGCTATGGCTACACCTTC
J gene: TRBJ2-7; clone size: NA; V gene: TRBV6-1; D gene: TRBD2; CDR3 protein: CASSTWGGVYEQYF; CDR3 DNA: TGTGCCAGCAGTACCTGGGGGGGGGTCTACGAGCAGTACTTC
J gene: TRBJ2-1; clone size: NA; V gene: TRBV9; D gene: NA; CDR3 protein: CASSPNRDGSYNEQFF; CDR3 DNA: TGTGCCAGCAGTCCAAACCGGGACGGCTCCTACAATGAGCAGTTCTTC
J gene: TRBJ1-1; clone size: many; V gene: TRBV7-2; D gene: NA; CDR3 protein: CASSPTSRTEAFF; CDR3 DNA: TGTGCCAGCAGCCCGACGAGCCGGACTGAAGCTTTCTTT
J gene: TRBJ1-1; clone size: many; V gene: TRBV4-2; D gene: NA; CDR3 protein: CASSQVNNRGTEAFF; CDR3 DNA: TGTGCCAGCAGCCAAGTGAACAACCGAGGAACTGAAGCTTTCTTT
J gene: TRBJ2-7; clone size: NA; V gene: TRBV11-2; D gene: NA; CDR3 protein: CASSLGVGRHEQYF; CDR3 DNA: TGTGCCAGCAGCCTTGGGGTAGGCAGGCACGAGCAGTACTTC
J gene: TRBJ1-1; clone size: NA; V gene: TRBV15; D gene: TRBD1; CDR3 protein: CATGTGGGITEAFF; CDR3 DNA: TGTGCCACCGGGACAGGGGGAGGGATCACTGAAGCTTTCTTT
J gene: TRBJ2-7; clone size: NA; V gene: TRBV7-8; D gene: NA; CDR3 protein: CASSLALEQYF; CDR3 DNA: TGTGCCAGCAGCTTAGCTCTGGAGCAGTACTTC
J gene: TRBJ1-2; clone size: NA; V gene: TRBV27; D gene: TRBD1; CDR3 protein: CASRRDRGDYGYTF; CDR3 DNA: TGTGCCAGCAGACGGGACAGGGGCGACTATGGCTACACCTTC
J gene: TRBJ2-3; clone size: NA; V gene: TRBV5-1; D gene: NA; CDR3 protein: CASGLRSTDTQYF; CDR3 DNA: TGCGCCAGCGGGCTAAGGAGCACAGATACGCAGTATTTT
J gene: TRBJ2-7; clone size: once; V gene: TRBV29-1; D gene: NA; CDR3 protein: CSVARTPYEQYF; CDR3 DNA: TGCAGCGTTGCGAGGACGCCCTACGAGCAGTACTTC
J gene: TRBJ1-6; clone size: few; V gene: TRBV28; D gene: NA; CDR3 protein: CASSLLSDSPLHF; CDR3 DNA: TGTGCCAGCAGCCTCCTCTCGGATTCACCCCTCCACTTT
J gene: TRBJ2-7; clone size: NA; V gene: TRBV28; D gene: NA; CDR3 protein: CASSLGQGGYEQYF; CDR3 DNA: TGTGCCAGCAGTTTGGGGCAGGGAGGCTACGAGCAGTACTTC
J gene: TRBJ2-7; clone size: NA; V gene: TRBV6-5; D gene: TRBD1; CDR3 protein: CASSYGTGGPSYEQYF; CDR3 DNA: TGTGCCAGCAGTTATGGGACAGGGGGCCCCTCCTACGAGCAGTACTTC
J gene: TRBJ1-2; clone size: once; V gene: TRBV5-1; D gene: TRBD1; CDR3 protein: CASSQGQGGGYTF; CDR3 DNA: TGCGCCAGCAGCCAGGGACAGGGGGGCGGCTACACCTTC
J gene: TRBJ2-3; clone size: NA; V gene: TRBV9; D gene: TRBD1; CDR3 protein: CASSVATGGSGTDTQYF; CDR3 DNA: TGTGCCAGCAGCGTAGCTACAGGGGGTTCAGGCACAGATACGCAGTATTTT
J gene: TRBJ2-5; clone size: few; V gene: TRBV9; D gene: NA; CDR3 protein: CASSVDPRGETQYF; CDR3 DNA: TGTGCCAGCAGCGTAGACCCCCGAGGGGAGACCCAGTACTTC
J gene: TRBJ1-1; clone size: NA; V gene: TRBV19; D gene: NA; CDR3 protein: CASKVLLGRNTEAFF; CDR3 DNA: TGTGCCAGTAAGGTTTTGTTGGGACGAAACACTGAAGCTTTCTTT
J gene: TRBJ2-5; clone size: few; V gene: TRBV7-8; D gene: TRBD1; CDR3 protein: CASSLGQSETQYF; CDR3 DNA: TGTGCCAGCAGCCTGGGACAGTCCGAGACCCAGTACTTC
J gene: TRBJ1-6; clone size: NA; V gene: TRBV19; D gene: NA; CDR3 protein: CASRGTGYNSPLHF; CDR3 DNA: TGTGCCAGTAGAGGGACGGGATATAATTCACCCCTCCACTTT
J gene: TRBJ1-2; clone size: once; V gene: TRBV5-6; D gene: NA; CDR3 protein: CASSGDWTVRRYGYTF; CDR3 DNA: TGTGCCAGCAGCGGAGATTGGACCGTTCGTCGCTATGGCTACACCTTC
J gene: TRBJ1-6; clone size: NA; V gene: TRBV30; D gene: NA; CDR3 protein: CAWSVLLAGQDSPLHF; CDR3 DNA: TGTGCCTGGAGTGTTTTGCTGGCAGGGCAAGATTCACCCCTCCACTTT
J gene: TRBJ2-2; clone size: NA; V gene: TRBV11-3; D gene: NA; CDR3 protein: CASSLSGTTGELFF; CDR3 DNA: TGTGCCAGCAGCTTATCAGGAACCACCGGGGAGCTGTTTTTT
J gene: TRBJ2-5; clone size: once; V gene: TRBV18; D gene: TRBD1; CDR3 protein: CASSPGQGETQYF; CDR3 DNA: TGTGCCAGCTCACCCGGACAGGGGGAGACCCAGTACTTC